This T cell receptor (beta chain) was obtained from a study of blood T cells in healthy people across ages. Overall study results and limits: No conclusive comparison of naive versus antigen-experienced cells was possible with unsorted PBMCs.

Staff drew approximately 9.7 milliliters of peripheral blood from each donor. Germline-derived CDR1 and CDR2 are DFQATT and SNEGSKA (reference sequence). The V gene end was trimmed by 6 bases and the J gene end by 3 bases; junction bases not matched to a gene: 4. The CDR3 length is 14 residues. For this clonotype: What it binds is not known.

For the second PCR, which ran for roughly 6 to 12 cycles, a sample-barcoded 5' primer and a J-beta primer mix were used. Each CDR3 protein gets one entry after TCRdb re-called the 5' RACE reads with MiXCR. The sample consists of around 1,900,000 distinct CDR3 sequences, about two fifths of them appearing once. The chain employs TRBV20-1 and TRBJ2-1, with 11 bases aligning to TRBD2. The source of this sequence is a human donor in good health. The sequenced material came from blood. The CDR3 protein is CSARGLAVYNEQFF. The CDR3 DNA reads TGCAGTGCCCGGGGACTAGCGGTCTACAATGAGCAGTTCTTC.